The next 9 T cell receptor beta chains were all read from a single sample in a study of blood T cell repertoires in COVID-19. Method: immunoSEQ multiplex PCR; TCRdb's copy keeps in-frame clones and lacks some. The table lists approximately 200,000 clones, roughly nine tenths of them singletons. Material for sequencing was PBMCs or T cells enriched from blood (not recorded which). The receptors were gathered from a woman younger than 30 in a cohort exposed to, infected with or recovered from COVID-19 (not recorded which).

The chain links TRBV2 to TRBJ2-2; D may be TRBD2 (6 bases). CDR1 SNHLY and CDR2 FYNNEI come from the germline V gene. Trimming cost V 3 bases and J 6 bases, with 8 bases left between them. The CDR3 contains 13 residues. The CDR3 loop reads CASSDRESGELFF. The CDR3 nucleotides read TGTGCCAGCAGTGATCGGGAGTCCGGGGAGCTGTTTTTT.

This chain connects TRBV9 to TRBJ1-2, with D unclear. CDR3 length: 17 amino acids. The germline V gene has CDR1 SGDLS and CDR2 YYNGEE. V shed 4 bases and J shed 2 bases, with 21 bases lying between them. CDR3 loop: CASSPAPPGSSNYGYTF. In nucleotides, the CDR3 is TGTGCCAGCAGCCCCGCCCCGCCGGGAAGTTCGAACTATGGCTACACCTTC. The whole variable domain, remainder taken from reference TRBV9 and TRBJ1-2, is DSGVTQTPKHLITATGQRVTLRCSPRSGDLSVYWYQQSLDQGLQFLIQYYNGEERAKGNILERFSAQQFPDLHSELNLSSLELGDSALYFCASSPAPPGSSNYGYTFGSGTRLTVV.

V is TRBV12-3 or TRBV12-4 and J is TRBJ2-7; TRBD1 aligns across 8 bases. V lost 6 bases, J lost 2 bases, and 3 bases stayed unmatched. This CDR3 is built from 13 residues. The CDR3 is CASRQDRAYEQYF. The CDR3 DNA reads TGTGCCAGCAGACAGGACAGGGCCTACGAGCAGTACTTC.

The V call is TRBV5-1, the J call TRBJ2-2; the D gene is possibly TRBD2 (6 bases). Germline loops: CDR1 SGHRS, CDR2 YFSETQ. V shed 5 bases and J shed 1 base, with 15 bases lying between them. The CDR3 length is 16 residues. This CDR3 reads CASRTLPGGNTGELFF. CDR3 coding DNA: TGCGCCAGCAGGACCCTCCCCGGGGGGAACACCGGGGAGCTGTTTTTT.

This clone was picked up one time. The chain employs TRBV4-1 and TRBJ2-2; D perhaps matches TRBD2 (7 bases). The CDR3 spans 18 residues. V was trimmed by 1 base and J by 3 bases, leaving 18 bases between them. Germline CDR1 reads MGHRA; CDR2 reads YSYEKL. This chain's CDR3 is CASSQVTGGRGDTGELFF. The CDR3 region has the DNA TGCGCCAGCAGCCAAGTCACCGGGGGGCGGGGCGACACCGGGGAGCTGTTTTTT.

The chain joins TRBV19 to TRBJ2-3; D possibly corresponds to TRBD1 (6 bases). Germline V gives CDR1 LNHDA, CDR2 SQIVND (reference sequence). The CDR3 consists of 15 residues. The V gene lost 3 bases and the J gene lost 2 bases, with 12 bases spanning the gap. The CDR3 reads CASSIGTGPTDTQYF. In DNA, the CDR3 is TGTGCCAGTAGTATTGGCACAGGGCCCACAGATACGCAGTATTTT.

This CDR3 reads CASSQRGGSWEQYF. The CDR3 DNA sequence: TGTGCCAGCAGCCAAAGGGGGGGTTCCTGGGAGCAGTACTTC. This chain uses TRBV3-1 (or the pseudogene TRBV3-2) with TRBJ2-7, with a possible D match to TRBD2 (7 bases). CDR1 LGHDT and CDR2 YNNKEL come from the germline V gene (reference sequence). Trimming stripped 2 bases from V and 7 bases from J, with 15 bases between. The CDR3 sequence is 14 residues long.

This sequence joins TRBV5-1 and TRBJ1-1; 8 positions match TRBD1. Unmatched junction bases numbered 7, after V lost 1 base and J lost 2 bases. Germline V lookup: CDR1 SGHRS, CDR2 YFSETQ. The CDR3 has 16 residues. The CDR3, as DNA: TGCGCCAGCAGCTTGTGGGGGGACAGGCTAAACACTGAAGCTTTCTTT. Amino acids: CASSLWGDRLNTEAFF.

The gene calls are TRBV14 and TRBJ1-1; 12 nucleotides line up with TRBD1. Germline trimming cut 3 bases from V and 11 bases from J; bases unmatched to any gene: 7. This CDR3 is built from 14 residues. Germline CDR1 reads SGHDN; CDR2 reads FVKESK. This CDR3 is CASSQGQGARRAFF. CDR3 nucleotide sequence: TGTGCCAGCAGCCAGGGACAGGGGGCCAGAAGGGCTTTCTTT.